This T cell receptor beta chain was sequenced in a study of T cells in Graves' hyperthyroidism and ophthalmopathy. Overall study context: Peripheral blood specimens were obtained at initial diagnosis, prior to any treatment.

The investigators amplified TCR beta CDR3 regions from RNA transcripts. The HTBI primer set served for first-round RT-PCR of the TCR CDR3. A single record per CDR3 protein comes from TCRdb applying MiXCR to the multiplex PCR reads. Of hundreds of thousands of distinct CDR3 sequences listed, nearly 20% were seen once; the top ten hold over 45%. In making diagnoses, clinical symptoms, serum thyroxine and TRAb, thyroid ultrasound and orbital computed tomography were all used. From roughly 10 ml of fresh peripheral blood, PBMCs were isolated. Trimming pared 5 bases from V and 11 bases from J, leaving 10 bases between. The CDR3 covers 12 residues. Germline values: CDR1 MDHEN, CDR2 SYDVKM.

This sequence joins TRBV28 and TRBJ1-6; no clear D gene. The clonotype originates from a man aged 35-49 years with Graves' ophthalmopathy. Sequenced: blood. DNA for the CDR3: TGTGCCAGCAGTCCCTGGATAACACCCCTCCACTTT. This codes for CASSPWITPLHF.